This TCR beta chain stems from a study of blood T cells in healthy people across ages. Findings of the study overall: Roughly linear age-related decline in beta diversity appeared, significant by age around 38.

The CDR3 contains 12 residues. Germline CDR1 LGHDT, CDR2 YNNKEL (reference sequence). This clonotype has only a few counts. Its target is not known. Primed by a sample-barcoded 5' primer and a J-beta primer mix, a second PCR proceeded for about 7 to 11 cycles. Each CDR3 protein gets one entry after TCRdb re-called the 5' RACE reads with MiXCR. The table lists approximately 900,000 distinct CDR3 sequences, approximately 32% of them singletons. The sample also formed part of further work on T cells of mothers and their children. From that report: Donation came from a few healthy Caucasian mothers together with their six children.

This chain uses TRBV3-1 with TRBJ2-5; D unresolved. The last part of the DNA fits TRBJ2-7 better; the J call may be wrong. Sequencing was performed on blood. The receptor was isolated from a middle-aged woman in good health. CDR3 sequence reads: CASSQGNSEQYF. In DNA form, the CDR3 reads TGTGCCAGCAGCCAAGGGAACTCCGAGCAGTACTTC.